This T cell receptor beta chain stems from a study of cytomegalovirus exposure and HLA in healthy donors. Study background: As released early, the data held about 85 million unique TCRs from HLA-typed donors.

This clone was picked up a small number of times. The antigen remains unidentified. At one of its ends the junction is not consistent with the germline gene, which may arise from a read error. Study-wide findings and caveats: Clonal expansion was found to be greater in HLA-associated TCR beta chains than in equally common others in a later analysis. It emerged from a later analysis that several of the most significant clusters appeared to be linked to common viral pathogens. Altogether, about 160 TCR beta chains were recorded as cytomegalovirus-associated.

The CDR3 totals 13 residues. CDR1 MDHEN and CDR2 SYDVKM come from the germline V gene. Vbeta (60) and Jbeta (13) primers were used in the PCR. Libraries were prepared by immunoSEQ multiplex PCR; TCRdb keeps only in-frame clonotypes and omits some of them. This repertoire shows 200,000 to 300,000 clones, roughly 80% found once; its top ten account for around 5.7%. The sample was PBMCs. This TCR derives from a woman in her thirties or forties in good health and CMV-seropositive. This chain uses TRBV28 with TRBJ2-5; 9 positions match TRBD2. The DNA of the CDR3 is TGTGCCAGCAGTTTATACAGGATAGCGGGGGTAAACTTC. The encoded protein is CASSLYRIAGVNF.